One and the same sample provided the 14 T cell receptor beta chains below, sequenced in a study of blood T cell repertoires in COVID-19. Using immunoSEQ multiplex PCR, the repertoire was profiled, and TCRdb retains in-frame clones only, with some absent. The data show 85,000 to 95,000 clones, around 87% seen once. The sample comprised peripheral blood. The receptors stem from a human donor with acute or convalescent COVID-19. The donor label of this sample is uncertain.

The chain joins TRBV28 to TRBJ2-1; D perhaps matches TRBD2 (6 bases). Trimming shortened V by 3 bases and J by 3 bases, and 15 bases separated the two germline ends. The CDR3 runs to 16 residues. Germline V CDR1 and CDR2: MDHEN, SYDVKM. Written as DNA, the CDR3 is TGTGCCAGCAGTTTTTCCGGAGGGGAGGTCTACAATGAGCAGTTCTTC. Translation gives CASSFSGGEVYNEQFF.

V and J are TRBV28 and TRBJ1-5, with TRBD1 as a possible D gene (5 bases). Germline CDR1 and CDR2: MDHEN and SYDVKM. Trimming removed 4 bases at V and 5 bases at J, with 12 bases between. This CDR3 is 14 amino acids long. The CDR3 sequence is CASSWQQVYQPQHF. DNA of the CDR3: TGTGCCAGCAGTTGGCAACAGGTATATCAGCCCCAGCATTTT.

This chain connects TRBV3-1 (or the pseudogene TRBV3-2) to TRBJ2-1; D is possibly TRBD1 (5 bases). CDR3 length equals 16 residues. The V gene lost 0 bases and the J gene lost 3 bases, with 12 bases spanning the gap. Germline-derived CDR1 and CDR2 are LGHDT and YNNKEL (reference sequence). The DNA of the CDR3 is TGTGCCAGCAGCCAAGAGCTAGGGGTATACTACAATGAGCAGTTCTTC. Translated, it gives CASSQELGVYYNEQFF.

The gene calls are TRBV5-3 and TRBJ1-1; possible D gene TRBD1, 6 bases. TRBV5-3 is annotated as an ORF whose role is uncertain. V was cut by 3 bases and J by 1 base, with 13 bases left in between. The CDR3 has 15 residues. CDR3 DNA sequence: TGTGCCAGAAGCTCGGTGACAGGTCGGAACACTGAAGCTTTCTTT. Protein product: CARSSVTGRNTEAFF.

The chain recombines TRBV5-4 with TRBJ1-3; no clear D. The CDR3 runs to 14 residues. Germline V CDR1 and CDR2: SGHNT, YYREEE (reference sequence). The V and J ends lost 5 bases and 4 bases respectively, with 13 bases between them. The CDR3 spells CASRERERGNTIYF. CDR3 nucleotide sequence: TGTGCCAGCAGAGAAAGGGAGAGAGGAAACACCATATATTTT.

The V and J genes are TRBV28 and TRBJ2-7; the match to TRBD2 covers 8 bases. With V trimmed by 6 bases and J by 2 bases, 6 bases remained unmatched. Germline CDR1 is MDHEN and CDR2 is SYDVKM. The CDR3 is 14 residues long. CDR3 coding DNA: TGTGCCAGCAGGCTCGGGGGGGCCACCTACGAGCAGTACTTC. Protein: CASRLGGATYEQYF.

This clone showed up just once. The V and J genes are TRBV11-2 and TRBJ2-1, with TRBD1 identical over 8 bases. Germline CDR1 is SGHAT and CDR2 is FQNNGV. The CDR3 runs to 15 residues. After removal of 1 base from V and 7 bases from J, the junction contained 6 bases not matched to a gene. The CDR3 protein is CASSLAQGAPNEQFF. CDR3 DNA: TGTGCCAGCAGCTTAGCCCAGGGGGCGCCGAATGAGCAGTTCTTC. The full variable domain, its missing parts supplied by reference TRBV11-2 and TRBJ2-1, is EAGVAQSPRYKIIEKRQSVAFWCNPISGHATLYWYQQILGQGPKLLIQFQNNGVVDDSQLPKDRFSAERLKGVDSTLKIQPAKLEDSAVYLCASSLAQGAPNEQFFGPGTRLTVL.

The chain combines TRBV4-1 with TRBJ2-3; TRBD2 aligns across 13 bases. The V gene's germline CDR1 is MGHRA and CDR2 YSYEKL. The CDR3 runs to 16 residues. The junction had 4 bases not matched to a gene; V was cut back by 4 bases and J by 3 bases. CDR3: CASSLETSGGTDTQYF. CDR3 sequence (DNA): TGCGCCAGCAGCCTCGAGACTAGCGGGGGGACAGATACGCAGTATTTT.

The rearrangement joins TRBV5-1 to TRBJ2-1; 8 nucleotides agree with TRBD1. V lost 0 bases, J lost 6 bases, and 5 bases stayed unmatched. Germline V gene lookup returns CDR1 SGHRS and CDR2 YFSETQ. The CDR3 consists of 15 residues. The CDR3 nucleotides are TGCGCCAGCAGCTTGGGGACAGGGACCTCCAATGAGCAGTTCTTC. Its protein product is CASSLGTGTSNEQFF.

The chain carries TRBV6-1 and TRBJ2-3, with D perhaps matching TRBD1 (5 bases). The V end was cut by 3 bases, the J end by 3 bases, with 13 bases between. The CDR3 consists of 15 residues. CDR1 and CDR2 (germline): MNHNS, SASEGT. The chain's CDR3 is CASSDPLSGTDTQYF. CDR3 DNA sequence: TGTGCCAGCAGTGACCCCCTATCAGGGACAGATACGCAGTATTTT.

V and J are TRBV5-1 and TRBJ1-1; D might be TRBD1 (5 bases). The CDR3 is made up of 15 amino acids. Between the trimmed V and J ends, which lost 0 bases and 5 bases, there was a span of 14 bases. CDR1 SGHRS and CDR2 YFSETQ come from the germline V gene. CDR3 nucleotide sequence: TGCGCCAGCAGCTTGGCCGCGGGGGTGAGTACTGAAGCTTTCTTT. Translated, it gives CASSLAAGVSTEAFF.

This rearrangement joins TRBV9 to TRBJ1-5; D is ambiguous. Germline loops: CDR1 SGDLS, CDR2 YYNGEE. CDR3 size: 14 residues. Trimming removed 3 bases from V and 0 bases from J, with 7 bases in between. The CDR3 region has the DNA TGTGCCAGCAGCGGAGGGAATAGCAATCAGCCCCAGCATTTT. Its translation: CASSGGNSNQPQHF.

The chain uses TRBV7-2 and TRBJ2-5; 9 positions match TRBD2. CDR3 length: 15 amino acids. With 5 bases clipped from V and 6 bases from J, the junction kept 10 bases outside the gene matches. Germline V lookup: CDR1 SGHTA, CDR2 FQGNSA. The CDR3 here is CASSPGTSLSKTQYF. The CDR3 DNA sequence: TGTGCCAGCAGCCCCGGGACTAGCCTATCGAAGACCCAGTACTTC.

This clone occurred a few times. The CDR3 bases are TGTGCCAGCAGCCGTAGTGCAGGGGCTGAAGCTTTCTTT. It yields the protein CASSRSAGAEAFF. The chain joins TRBV11-2 to TRBJ1-1; tentative D call: TRBD1 (6 bases). Trimming pared 5 bases from V and 6 bases from J, leaving 13 bases between. This CDR3 has 13 residues. In germline, CDR1 is SGHAT, CDR2 FQNNGV.